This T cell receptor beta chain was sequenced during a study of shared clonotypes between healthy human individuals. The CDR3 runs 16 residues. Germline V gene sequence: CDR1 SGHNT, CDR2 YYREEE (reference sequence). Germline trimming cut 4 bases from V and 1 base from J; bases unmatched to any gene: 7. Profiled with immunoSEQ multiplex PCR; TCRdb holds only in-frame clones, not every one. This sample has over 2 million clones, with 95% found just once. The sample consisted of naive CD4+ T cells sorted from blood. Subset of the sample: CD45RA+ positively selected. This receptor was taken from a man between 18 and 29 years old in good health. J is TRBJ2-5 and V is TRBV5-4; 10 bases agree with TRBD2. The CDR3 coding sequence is TGTGCCAGCAGCCTAGGACTAGCGGAGATCCAAGAGACCCAGTACTTC. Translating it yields CASSLGLAEIQETQYF.